This T cell receptor beta chain was documented in a study of beta chain features in type 1 diabetes. Every donor provided one heparinised blood draw, which averaged about 110 mL. Every bit of the isolated RNA underwent reverse transcription, so sequencing read expressed TCRB transcripts. Clones were read by immunoSEQ multiplex PCR, and TCRdb kept only the in-frame ones, dropping some. The repertoire holds a few hundred thousand clones, with 10% to 15% as singletons. As to this clone: No antigen is known for it.

The V end was cut by 8 bases, the J end by 9 bases, with 16 bases between. The CDR3 sequence is 12 residues long. CDR1 and CDR2 (germline): MNHEY, SVGAGI. Study conclusions and caveats: Whatever favoring of shorter templates PCR might show would apply equally to patients and controls.

This sequence originates from a young man in good health. The sample was naive CD4+ T cells from blood. The V call is TRBV6-5, the J call TRBJ2-5; D unclear. CDR3 residues: CASGSSSGSQYF. In DNA, the CDR3 is TGTGCCAGCGGGTCCTCCTCCGGGTCCCAGTACTTC.